This TCR beta chain was profiled in a study of identical twins. This clonotype has only a few counts. A universal primer site came from template switching; cDNA carried unique molecular identifiers. TCRdb redid the calling of the 5' RACE reads with MiXCR, one entry per CDR3 protein. This sample has around 490,000 distinct CDR3 sequences, with 20% to 25% found just once. The CDR3 is 12 residues long. Trimming shortened V by 4 bases and J by 6 bases, and 9 bases separated the two germline ends. CDR1 SNHLY and CDR2 FYNNEI come from the germline V gene. The data also belong to a second study, concerning yellow fever vaccine responses in identical twins.

The chain recombines TRBV2 with TRBJ1-1; TRBD1 might be the D (6 bases). This clonotype was sampled from a woman aged 18-29 years in good health. The material sequenced was CD4+ T cells sorted from blood. The CDR3 DNA sequence: TGTGCCAGCAGTGGTACAGGGCCTGAAGCTTTCTTT. It encodes CASSGTGPEAFF.